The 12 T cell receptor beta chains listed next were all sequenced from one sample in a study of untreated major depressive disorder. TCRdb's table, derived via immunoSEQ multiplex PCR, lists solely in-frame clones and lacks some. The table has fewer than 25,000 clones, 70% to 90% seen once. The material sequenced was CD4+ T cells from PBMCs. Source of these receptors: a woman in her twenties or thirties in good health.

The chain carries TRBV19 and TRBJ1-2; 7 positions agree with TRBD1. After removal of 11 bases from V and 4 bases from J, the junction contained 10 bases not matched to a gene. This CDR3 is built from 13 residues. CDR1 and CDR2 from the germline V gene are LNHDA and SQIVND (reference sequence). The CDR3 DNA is TGTGCCTCCCGGGACAGAAGCCGCTATGGCTACACCTTC. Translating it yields CASRDRSRYGYTF.

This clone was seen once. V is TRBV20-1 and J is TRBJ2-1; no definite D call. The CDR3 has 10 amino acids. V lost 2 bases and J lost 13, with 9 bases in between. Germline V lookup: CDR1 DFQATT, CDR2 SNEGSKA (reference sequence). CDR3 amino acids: CSARRDNQFF. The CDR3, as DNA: TGCAGTGCTAGAAGGGATAACCAGTTCTTC.

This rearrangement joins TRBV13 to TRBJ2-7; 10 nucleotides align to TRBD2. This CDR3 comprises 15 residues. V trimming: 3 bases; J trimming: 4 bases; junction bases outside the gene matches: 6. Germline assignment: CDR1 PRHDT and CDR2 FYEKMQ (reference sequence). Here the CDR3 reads CASSFLAGAGYEQYF. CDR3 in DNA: TGTGCCAGCAGCTTCCTAGCGGGAGCAGGATACGAGCAGTACTTC.

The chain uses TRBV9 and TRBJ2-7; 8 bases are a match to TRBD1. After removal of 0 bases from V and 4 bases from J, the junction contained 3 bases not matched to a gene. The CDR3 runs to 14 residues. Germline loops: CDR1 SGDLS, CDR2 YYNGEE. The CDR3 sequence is CASSVDRGAYEQYF. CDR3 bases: TGTGCCAGCAGCGTAGACAGGGGGGCGTACGAGCAGTACTTC.

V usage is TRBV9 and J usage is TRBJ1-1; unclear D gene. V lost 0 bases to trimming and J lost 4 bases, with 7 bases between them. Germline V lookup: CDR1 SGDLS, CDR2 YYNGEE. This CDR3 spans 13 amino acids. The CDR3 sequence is CASSVAPGTEAFF. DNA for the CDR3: TGTGCCAGCAGCGTAGCCCCGGGCACTGAAGCTTTCTTT. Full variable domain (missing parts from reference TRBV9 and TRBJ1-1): DSGVTQTPKHLITATGQRVTLRCSPRSGDLSVYWYQQSLDQGLQFLIQYYNGEERAKGNILERFSAQQFPDLHSELNLSSLELGDSALYFCASSVAPGTEAFFGQGTRLTVV.

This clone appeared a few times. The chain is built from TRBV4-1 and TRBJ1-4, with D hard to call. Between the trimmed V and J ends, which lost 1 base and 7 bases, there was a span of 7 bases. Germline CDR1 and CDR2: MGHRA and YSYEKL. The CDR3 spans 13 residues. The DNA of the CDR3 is TGCGCCAGCAGCCAAGTTCGGGGTGAAAAACTGTTTTTT. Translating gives CASSQVRGEKLFF.

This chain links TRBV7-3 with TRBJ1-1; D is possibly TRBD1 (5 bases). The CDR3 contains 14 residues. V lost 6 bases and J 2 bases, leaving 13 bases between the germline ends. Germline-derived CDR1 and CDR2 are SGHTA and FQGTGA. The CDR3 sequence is CASSKGHANTEAFF. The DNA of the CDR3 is TGTGCCAGCAGTAAGGGGCACGCCAACACTGAAGCTTTCTTT.

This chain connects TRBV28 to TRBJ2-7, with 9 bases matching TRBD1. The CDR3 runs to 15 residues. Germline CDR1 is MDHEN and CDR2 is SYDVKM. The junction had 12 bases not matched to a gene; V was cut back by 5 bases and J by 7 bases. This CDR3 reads CASSISRDRDGEQYF. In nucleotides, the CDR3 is TGTGCCAGCAGTATTAGCCGGGACAGGGATGGGGAGCAGTACTTC.

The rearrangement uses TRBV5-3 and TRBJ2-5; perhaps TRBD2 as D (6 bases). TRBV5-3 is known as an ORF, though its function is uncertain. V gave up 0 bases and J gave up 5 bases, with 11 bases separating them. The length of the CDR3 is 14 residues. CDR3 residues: CARSLDGGRETQYF. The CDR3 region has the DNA TGTGCCAGAAGCTTGGACGGGGGTCGCGAGACCCAGTACTTC.

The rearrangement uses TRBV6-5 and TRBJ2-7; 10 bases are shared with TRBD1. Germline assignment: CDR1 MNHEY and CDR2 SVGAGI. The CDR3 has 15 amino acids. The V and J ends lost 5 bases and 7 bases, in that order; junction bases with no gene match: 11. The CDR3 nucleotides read TGTGCCAGCAGTCGGGGGGACAGGGGTTTGGTTGAGCAGTACTTC. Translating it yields CASSRGDRGLVEQYF.

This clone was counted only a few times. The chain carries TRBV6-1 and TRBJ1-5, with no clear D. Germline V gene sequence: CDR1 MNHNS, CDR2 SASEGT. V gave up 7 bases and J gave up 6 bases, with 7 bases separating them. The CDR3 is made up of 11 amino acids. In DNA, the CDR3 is TGTGCCAGCAATTCGGCTCAGCCCCAGCATTTT. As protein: CASNSAQPQHF.

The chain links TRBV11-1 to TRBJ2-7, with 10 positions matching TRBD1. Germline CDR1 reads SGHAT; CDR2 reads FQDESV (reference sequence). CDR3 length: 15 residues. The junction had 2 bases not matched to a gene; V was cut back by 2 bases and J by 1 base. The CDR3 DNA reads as TGTGCCAGCAGCTTACTGGACAGGGGGTCCTACGAGCAGTACTTC. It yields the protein CASSLLDRGSYEQYF.